The clone carrying this T cell receptor beta chain occurred a few times. What it binds is unknown. Both 60 Vbeta primers and 13 Jbeta primers went into the PCR. How the authors handled the data: About 11 million of the approximately 80 million unique TCR beta chains counted in a later analysis were shared. Here immunoSEQ multiplex PCR was the method, and the copy in TCRdb shows in-frame clones only, minus some. That table gives V, J and clone size, and the DNA gave D and trimming. This table holds about 140,000 clones, 70% to 80% found once. This sample stems from a study of cytomegalovirus exposure and HLA in healthy donors. Study details: In an earlier analysis, around 100 million unique TCR beta sequences were found from some 200 million T cells. The study's findings and limits: Cytomegalovirus-associated status was assigned to approximately 160 TCR beta chains.

Deletions cut 1 base from V and 0 bases from J, with 19 bases between. The CDR3 sequence is 19 residues long. Germline V gene lookup returns CDR1 KGHSH and CDR2 LQKENI. The V call is TRBV18, the J call TRBJ2-4; tentatively, D is TRBD2 (5 bases). This receptor was taken from a man younger than 35 in good health and CMV-seronegative. Sequencing input: PBMCs. CDR3 loop: CASSPLSGFGPQAKNIQYF. The CDR3 bases are TGTGCCAGCTCACCACTGAGCGGATTCGGGCCGCAAGCCAAAAACATTCAGTACTTC.